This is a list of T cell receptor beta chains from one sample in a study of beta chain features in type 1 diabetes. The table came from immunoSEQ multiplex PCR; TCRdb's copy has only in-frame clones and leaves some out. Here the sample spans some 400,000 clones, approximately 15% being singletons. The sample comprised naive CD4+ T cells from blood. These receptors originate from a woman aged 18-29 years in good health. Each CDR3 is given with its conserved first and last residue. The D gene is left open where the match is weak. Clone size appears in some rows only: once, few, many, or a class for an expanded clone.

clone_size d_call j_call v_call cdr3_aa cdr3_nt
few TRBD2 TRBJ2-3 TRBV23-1 CASSHKSGSSADTQYF TGCGCCAGCAGTCACAAAAGCGGGAGTTCCGCAGATACGCAGTATTTT
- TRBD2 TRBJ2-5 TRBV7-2 CASSLLAGGFQETQYF TGTGCCAGCAGCTTACTAGCGGGAGGTTTCCAAGAGACCCAGTACTTC
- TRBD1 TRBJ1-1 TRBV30 CAWSGPRDRARYEAFF TGTGCCTGGAGTGGCCCCAGGGACAGGGCCCGGTATGAAGCTTTCTTT
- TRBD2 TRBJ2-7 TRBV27 CASSLRGLAGLAYEQYF TGTGCCAGCAGTTTAAGGGGACTAGCGGGACTAGCCTACGAGCAGTACTTC
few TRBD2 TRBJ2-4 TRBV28 CASSSPGSGGLAKNIQYF TGTGCCAGCAGCTCCCCCGGGAGCGGGGGGCTAGCCAAAAACATTCAGTACTTC
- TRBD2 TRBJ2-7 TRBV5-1 CASSSGLAGPSAYEQYF TGCGCCAGCAGCTCGGGACTAGCGGGACCTAGCGCCTACGAGCAGTACTTC
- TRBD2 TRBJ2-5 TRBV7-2 CASSLAGVRETQYF TGTGCCAGCAGCCTAGCGGGAGTAAGGGAGACCCAGTACTTC
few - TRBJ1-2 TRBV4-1 CASSQALTNYGYTF TGCGCCAGCAGCCAAGCGTTAACTAACTATGGCTACACCTTC
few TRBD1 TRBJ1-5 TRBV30 CAWSKTGASNQPQHF TGTGCCTGGAGTAAAACAGGGGCGAGCAATCAGCCCCAGCATTTT
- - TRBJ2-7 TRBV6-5 CASREPGRYEQYF TGTGCCAGCAGGGAACCAGGGAGGTACGAGCAGTACTTC
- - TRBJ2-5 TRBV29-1 CSVGGYREETQYF TGCAGCGTTGGCGGGTATAGGGAAGAGACCCAGTACTTC
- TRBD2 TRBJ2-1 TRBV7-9 CASSLALAGAYNEQFF TGTGCCAGCAGCTTAGCACTAGCGGGGGCCTACAATGAGCAGTTCTTC
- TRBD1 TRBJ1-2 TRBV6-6 CASSSQGATYGYTF TGTGCCAGCAGTTCCCAGGGGGCCACCTATGGCTACACCTTC
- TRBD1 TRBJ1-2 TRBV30 CAWSVSTGSNGYTF TGTGCCTGGAGTGTATCGACAGGGTCTAATGGCTACACCTTC
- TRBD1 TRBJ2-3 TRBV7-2 CASSPDRVGKDTQYF TGTGCCAGCAGCCCGGACAGGGTCGGAAAGGATACGCAGTATTTT
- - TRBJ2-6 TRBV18 CASSPRGTGANVLTF TGTGCCAGCTCACCTCGGGGAACTGGGGCCAACGTCCTGACTTTC
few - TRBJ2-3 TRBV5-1 CASSLGVRGTDTQYF TGCGCCAGCAGCTTGGGGGTCAGGGGTACAGATACGCAGTATTTT
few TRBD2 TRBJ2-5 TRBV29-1 CSVEGLAGAGEQYF TGCAGCGTTGAGGGACTAGCGGGAGCGGGGGAGCAGTACTTC
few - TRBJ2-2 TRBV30 CAWSGERVTGELFF TGTGCCTGGTCCGGGGAGCGCGTCACCGGGGAGCTGTTTTTT
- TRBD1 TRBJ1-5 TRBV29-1 CSVEEQGAGEPQHF TGCAGCGTTGAAGAACAGGGGGCCGGGGAGCCCCAGCATTTT
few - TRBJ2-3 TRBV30 CASGSTDTQYF TGTGCCTCCGGGAGTACAGATACGCAGTATTTT
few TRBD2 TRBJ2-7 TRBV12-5 CASGLSSGYEQYF TGTGCTAGTGGACTTTCTAGCGGTTACGAGCAGTACTTC
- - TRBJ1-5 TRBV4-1 CASSQVGSNQPQHF TGCGCCAGCAGCCAAGTGGGCAGCAATCAGCCCCAGCATTTT
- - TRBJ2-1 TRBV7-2 CASSLGSGTSYNEQFF TGTGCCAGCAGCTTAGGGTCCGGGACTTCCTACAATGAGCAGTTCTTC
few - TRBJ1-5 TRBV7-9 CASSPDTPNQPQHF TGTGCCAGCAGCCCGGACACTCCCAATCAGCCCCAGCATTTT
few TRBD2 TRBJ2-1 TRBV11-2 CASSVAGGSYNEQFF TGTGCCAGCAGCGTAGCGGGAGGTTCCTACAATGAGCAGTTCTTC
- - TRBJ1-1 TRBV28 CASSLGGVTEAFF TGTGCCAGCAGCCTTGGGGGCGTCACTGAAGCTTTCTTT
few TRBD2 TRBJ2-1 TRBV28 CASSLRTSGSSEQFF TGTGCCAGCAGTTTGCGGACTAGCGGGAGTAGTGAGCAGTTCTTC
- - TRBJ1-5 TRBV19 CASTNQKGGGQPQHF TGTGCCAGTACCAACCAAAAGGGAGGGGGTCAGCCCCAGCATTTT
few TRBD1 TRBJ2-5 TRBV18 CASSPLPRTGPKETQYF TGTGCCAGCTCACCGCTACCTAGGACAGGGCCCAAAGAGACCCAGTACTTC
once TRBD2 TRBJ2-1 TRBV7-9 CASSLSGRRLDEQFF TGTGCCAGCAGCTTGAGCGGGAGGCGGCTTGATGAGCAGTTCTTC
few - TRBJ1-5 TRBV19 CASRGGGTSSNQPQHF TGTGCCAGTAGAGGGGGGGGCACGTCGAGCAATCAGCCCCAGCATTTT
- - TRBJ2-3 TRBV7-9 CASSPSGDTQYF TGTGCCAGCAGCCCAAGCGGGGATACGCAGTATTTT
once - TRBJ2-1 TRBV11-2 CASSLESFSYNEQFF TGTGCCAGCAGCTTAGAGTCGTTCTCCTACAATGAGCAGTTCTTC
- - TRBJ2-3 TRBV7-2 CASSSALADTQYF TGTGCCAGCAGCTCCGCGCTCGCAGATACGCAGTATTTT
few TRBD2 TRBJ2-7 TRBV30 CAWSVWAGGSYEQYF TGTGCCTGGAGTGTATGGGCGGGAGGATCCTACGAGCAGTACTTC
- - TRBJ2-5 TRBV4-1 CASSLADGQQETQYF TGCGCCAGCAGCCTCGCGGACGGACAACAAGAGACCCAGTACTTC
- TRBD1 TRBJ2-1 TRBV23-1 CASSQLIPGQGHFF TGCGCCAGCAGTCAGTTGATTCCGGGACAGGGGCACTTCTTC
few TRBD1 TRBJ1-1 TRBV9 CASSARTGGTEAFF TGTGCCAGCAGCGCTCGGACAGGGGGCACTGAAGCTTTCTTT
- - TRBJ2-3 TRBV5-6 CASSFYSTDTQYF TGTGCCAGCAGCTTCTACAGCACAGATACGCAGTATTTT
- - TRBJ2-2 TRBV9 CASSVRGDPNTGELFF TGTGCCAGCAGCGTACGCGGGGATCCGAACACCGGGGAGCTGTTTTTT
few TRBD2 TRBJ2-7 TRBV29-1 CSVARTSGRYNEQYF TGCAGCGTTGCGAGGACTAGCGGGAGGTATAACGAGCAGTACTTC
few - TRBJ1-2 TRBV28 CASSLRYGYTF TGTGCCAGCAGTTTACGGTATGGCTACACCTTC
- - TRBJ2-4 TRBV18 CASSPYVAGDKNIQYF TGTGCCAGCTCACCGTACGTGGCAGGGGACAAAAACATTCAGTACTTC
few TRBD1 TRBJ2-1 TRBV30 CAWRADRGSYNEQFF TGTGCCTGGAGAGCGGACAGGGGGTCCTACAATGAGCAGTTCTTC
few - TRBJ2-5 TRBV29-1 CSVDGTTSGETQYF TGCAGCGTTGACGGGACAACCTCCGGAGAGACCCAGTACTTC
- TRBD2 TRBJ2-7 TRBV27 CASSFAGEGYEQYF TGTGCCAGCAGTTTTGCGGGAGAGGGCTACGAGCAGTACTTC
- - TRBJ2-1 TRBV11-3 CASTQGLHNEQFF TGTGCCAGCACCCAGGGACTCCACAATGAGCAGTTCTTC
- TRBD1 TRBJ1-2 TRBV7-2 CASSSFRDSSYGYTF TGTGCCAGCAGCTCCTTCCGGGACAGCTCCTATGGCTACACCTTC
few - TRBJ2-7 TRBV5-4 CASSLRTDPYEQYF TGTGCCAGCAGCTTGAGGACAGACCCCTACGAGCAGTACTTC
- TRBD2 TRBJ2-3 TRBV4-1 CASSQDRGSGRPDTQYF TGCGCCAGCAGCCAAGATCGTGGTAGCGGGAGGCCAGATACGCAGTATTTT
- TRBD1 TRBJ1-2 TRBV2 CASSYRGNYGYTF TGTGCCAGCAGTTACAGGGGCAACTATGGCTACACCTTC
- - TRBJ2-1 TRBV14 CASSQEPGYNEQFF TGTGCCAGCAGCCAAGAACCCGGGTACAATGAGCAGTTCTTC
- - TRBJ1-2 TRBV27 CASSFHQGGGYTF TGTGCCAGCAGTTTCCATCAGGGAGGTGGCTACACCTTC
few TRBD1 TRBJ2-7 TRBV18 CASSAGTDYEQYF TGTGCCAGCTCGGCCGGGACAGACTACGAGCAGTACTTC
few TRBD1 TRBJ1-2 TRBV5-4 CASSLGGLDRVGSYTF TGTGCCAGCAGCTTGGGGGGACTCGACAGGGTCGGCAGCTACACCTTC
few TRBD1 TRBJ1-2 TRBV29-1 CSGGPPGGGYGYTF TGCAGCGGCGGGCCGCCAGGGGGCGGGTATGGCTACACCTTC
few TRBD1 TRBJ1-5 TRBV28 CASSSPGTGLSNQPQHF TGTGCCAGCAGTTCCCCCGGGACAGGGTTAAGCAATCAGCCCCAGCATTTT